This TCR beta chain was documented in a study of blood T cell repertoires in COVID-19. Overall study context: COVID-19 samples, acute and convalescent, were from the United States, Italy and Spain. PBMCs, B-cell-depleted T cells, or T cells were the source of the cDNA or gDNA that made up the material.

Authors' methods: It was from reference gene primer amplification that nucleated cell counts were estimated. Using immunoSEQ multiplex PCR, the repertoire was profiled, and TCRdb retains in-frame clones only, with some absent. V and J calls and clone size are copied from that table; D and trimming were computed from the DNA. Of roughly 200,000 clones listed, about 87% are singletons. This CDR3 has 15 amino acids. V shed 6 bases and J 6 bases; nucleotides not matched to a gene: 3. Per germline, CDR1 MNHEY and CDR2 SVGAGI. In this sample, this clone turned up once. Other DNA sequences in the sample encode the same CDR3.

The sequence derives from a man between 65 and 85 years old with acute or convalescent COVID-19. Sequenced material: peripheral blood. This rearrangement joins TRBV6-5 to TRBJ2-1; 15 bases align to TRBD2. CDR3 region: CASRGGLAGGNEQFF. The CDR3 coding sequence is TGTGCCAGCAGAGGGGGACTAGCGGGAGGCAATGAGCAGTTCTTC.